This T cell receptor (beta chain) was sequenced for a study of cytomegalovirus exposure and HLA in healthy donors. PCR was performed using 60 Vbeta and 13 Jbeta primers. Assay used: immunoSEQ multiplex PCR; TCRdb lists only in-frame clones, some missing. The table records approximately 140,000 clones, about 60% of them present only once. For this clone: Antigen: not known.

Study-wide points: Altogether, around 160 TCR beta chains were recorded as cytomegalovirus-associated.

Looked up from germline, CDR1 is MNHEY and CDR2 is SVGAGI. The CDR3 runs to 16 residues. V was clipped by 2 bases and J by 5 bases; unmatched bases: 9. J is TRBJ2-3 and V is TRBV6-5; TRBD2 matches 8 bases. The receptor comes from a woman in her sixties in good health and CMV-seropositive. The sample consisted of PBMCs. Here the CDR3 reads CASSYQPGGPVDTQYF. Here the CDR3 DNA reads TGTGCCAGCAGTTACCAGCCGGGAGGGCCGGTAGATACGCAGTATTTT.